The next 23 T cell receptor beta chains were all read from a single sample in a study of T cell changes during pregnancy in multiple sclerosis. Repertoires were generated with immunoSEQ multiplex PCR, while TCRdb's copy carries only in-frame clones and drops some. The sample includes 50,000 to 60,000 clones, around 90% seen only once; the top ten take around 0.25%. Source: CD4+ T cells from peripheral blood mononuclear cells, taken in the second trimester of pregnancy. These receptors were collected from a female donor with multiple sclerosis, enrolled in a pregnancy study.

V usage is TRBV19 and J usage is TRBJ2-3; D is uncertain. CDR3 length: 14 residues. The V and J ends lost 6 bases and 2 bases respectively, with 12 bases between them. Per germline, CDR1 LNHDA and CDR2 SQIVND (reference sequence). Here the CDR3 reads CASRKEAYTDTQYF. As DNA, the CDR3 is TGTGCCAGTAGAAAAGAAGCGTACACAGATACGCAGTATTTT.

V and J are TRBV18 and TRBJ2-7, with D possibly TRBD1 on 5 matching bases. Germline CDR1 reads KGHSH; CDR2 reads LQKENI. The CDR3 is 15 residues long. V gave up 2 bases and J gave up 1 base, with 12 bases separating them. CDR3 nucleotides: TGTGCCAGCTCACCATTCAGGGCCGGGTCCTACGAGCAGTACTTC. Translated, it gives CASSPFRAGSYEQYF.

The V gene is TRBV19, the J gene TRBJ2-2; the D gene is possibly TRBD2 (5 bases). The CDR3 spans 14 residues. V shed 7 bases and J shed 6 bases, with 15 bases lying between them. CDR1 is LNHDA, CDR2 SQIVND, per germline (reference sequence). CDR3 region: CASTLPGKAGELFF. As DNA, the CDR3 is TGTGCCAGTACCCTTCCCGGGAAGGCCGGGGAGCTGTTTTTT.

The chain links TRBV5-6 to TRBJ1-5; a weak D match, TRBD1 (5 bases). V was trimmed by 1 base and J by 0 bases, leaving 20 bases between them. CDR1 is SGHDT, CDR2 YYEEEE, per germline. The CDR3 is made up of 19 amino acids. CDR3 loop: CASSLRGTWVRYSNQPQHF. CDR3 coding DNA: TGTGCCAGCAGCTTGAGGGGAACTTGGGTGAGGTATAGCAATCAGCCCCAGCATTTT.

The rearrangement joins TRBV9 to TRBJ2-2; 8 bases agree with TRBD2. CDR1 and CDR2 from the germline V gene are SGDLS and YYNGEE. V shed 0 bases, J shed 3 bases, and the junction held 1 base outside the gene matches. This CDR3 is built from 15 residues. CDR3 residues: CASSVAGGDTGELFF. CDR3 DNA: TGTGCCAGCAGCGTAGCGGGAGGGGACACCGGGGAGCTGTTTTTT.

The V gene is TRBV7-8, the J gene TRBJ2-1; D gene uncertain. This CDR3 is 16 amino acids long. V was clipped by 1 base and J by 0 bases, with 10 bases between them. CDR1 SGHVS and CDR2 FQNEAQ come from the germline V gene. DNA for the CDR3: TGTGCCAGCAGCTTAGTTCGGGTTAGCTCCTACAATGAGCAGTTCTTC. Translating gives CASSLVRVSSYNEQFF.

This clone was seen more than once but under ten times. The chain is built from TRBV5-4 and TRBJ1-6; 10 nucleotides line up with TRBD1. V shed 5 bases, J shed 6 bases, and the junction held 8 bases outside the gene matches. The CDR3 is 16 residues long. Germline loops: CDR1 SGHNT, CDR2 YYREEE (reference sequence). CDR3 coding DNA: TGTGCCAGCAGACACGACAGGGGGCTACTTAATTCACCCCTCCACTTT. Protein sequence: CASRHDRGLLNSPLHF.

The J gene is TRBJ2-1, the V gene TRBV11-2; possible D gene TRBD2, 7 bases. Trimming took off 5 bases at V and 3 bases at J, with 23 bases between the two ends. Germline V gives CDR1 SGHAT, CDR2 FQNNGV. The CDR3 is made up of 18 amino acids. The chain's CDR3 is CASSQGAGARPHYNEQFF. The DNA for the CDR3 is TGTGCCAGCAGCCAAGGGGCGGGGGCGCGCCCCCACTACAATGAGCAGTTCTTC.

The V and J genes are TRBV6-5 and TRBJ2-1, with D possibly TRBD1 on 6 matching bases. CDR1 is MNHEY, CDR2 SVGAGI, per germline. CDR3 length equals 16 residues. Trimming took 0 bases from V and 13 from J, leaving 22 bases between them. CDR3 sequence: CASSYSNRDGSRVQFF. CDR3 nucleotides: TGTGCCAGCAGTTACTCGAACAGGGACGGAAGCAGGGTTCAGTTCTTC.

The V gene is TRBV4-1, the J gene TRBJ2-2, with D hard to call. V shed 2 bases and J shed 6 bases, with 4 bases lying between them. Per germline, CDR1 MGHRA and CDR2 YSYEKL. The CDR3 totals 12 residues. DNA of the CDR3: TGCGCCAGCAGCCAATCGTCCGGGGAGCTGTTTTTT. It yields the protein CASSQSSGELFF.

This chain uses TRBV4-2 with TRBJ1-2; D is uncertain. The CDR3 totals 14 residues. V dropped 2 bases and J dropped 7 bases, with 14 bases sitting between them. Germline V gives CDR1 LGHNA, CDR2 YNFKEQ. CDR3 sequence: CASSQWRSLGGYTF. As DNA, the CDR3 is TGTGCCAGCAGCCAATGGAGGAGCCTAGGTGGCTACACCTTC.

The chain recombines TRBV10-2 with TRBJ1-4, with no clear D. This CDR3 is built from 13 residues. Germline V gives CDR1 WSHSY, CDR2 SAAADI. The V end was cut by 7 bases, the J end by 6 bases, with 12 bases between. CDR3 in DNA: TGCGCCAGCAACGAGAGAGCGGATGAAAAACTGTTTTTT. Amino acids: CASNERADEKLFF.

The J gene is TRBJ2-2, the V gene TRBV5-1; 7 bases fit TRBD1. The CDR3 has 16 amino acids. V lost 4 bases, J lost 0 bases, and 6 bases stayed unmatched. From germline, CDR1 is SGHRS and CDR2 YFSETQ. The CDR3 loop is CASSRDSTPNTGELFF. DNA of the CDR3: TGCGCCAGCAGCCGGGACAGTACGCCGAACACCGGGGAGCTGTTTTTT.

The count of this clone is one. This chain joins TRBV19 and TRBJ2-3, with 7 bases aligning to TRBD1. CDR3 size: 13 residues. Germline lookup yields CDR1 LNHDA and CDR2 SQIVND (reference sequence). Trimming took 4 bases from V and 5 from J; bases not matched to a gene: 3. CDR3 protein: CASSKQGRDTQYF. DNA for the CDR3: TGTGCCAGTAGTAAACAGGGGAGAGATACGCAGTATTTT.

The gene calls are TRBV7-3 and TRBJ2-3; D is uncertain. The V end lost 5 bases, the J end lost 2 bases, and 8 bases lay between the germline ends. CDR1 and CDR2 from the germline V gene are SGHTA and FQGTGA. The length of the CDR3 is 13 residues. The CDR3 here is CASSRLITDTQYF. The CDR3 coding sequence is TGTGCCAGCAGCCGACTTATCACAGATACGCAGTATTTT.

The rearrangement joins TRBV30 to TRBJ2-1; D possibly corresponds to TRBD2 (5 bases). CDR1 is GTSNPN, CDR2 SVGIG, per germline (reference sequence). V lost 5 bases and J lost 7, with 18 bases in between. The CDR3 consists of 14 residues. Here the CDR3 reads CAWGLGGSRNEQFF. The CDR3 region has the DNA TGTGCCTGGGGCCTTGGCGGGTCCAGGAATGAGCAGTTCTTC.

This chain uses TRBV2 with TRBJ2-3, with D possibly matching TRBD2 (5 bases). The V gene's germline CDR1 is SNHLY and CDR2 FYNNEI. Between the trimmed V and J ends, which lost 6 bases and 14 bases, there was a span of 15 bases. This CDR3 comprises 11 residues. This CDR3 reads CASRVVGLAYF. DNA of the CDR3: TGTGCCAGCAGGGTGGTAGGGCTAGCGTATTTT.

In its sample, this clone was seen once. This chain uses TRBV9 with TRBJ2-1, with D hard to call. Germline-derived CDR1 and CDR2 are SGDLS and YYNGEE. Trimming pared 3 bases from V and 0 bases from J, leaving 4 bases between. CDR3 length: 13 residues. Written as DNA, the CDR3 is TGTGCCAGCAGCGCCCGCTCCTACAATGAGCAGTTCTTC. Translating it yields CASSARSYNEQFF.

The chain is built from TRBV6-1 and TRBJ2-2, with TRBD2 matching 10 bases. Per the germline V gene, CDR1 is MNHNS and CDR2 is SASEGT. With V trimmed by 9 bases and J by 5 bases, 6 bases remained unmatched. This CDR3 is built from 14 residues. The CDR3 DNA is TGTGCCAGTAGCGGGGGGCCGGGTACCGGGGAGCTGTTTTTT. Amino acid sequence: CASSGGPGTGELFF.

The chain has TRBV4-2 and TRBJ1-2; tentatively, D is TRBD1 (6 bases). V was shortened by 0 bases and J by 7 bases, with 9 bases between the two germline ends. The CDR3 loop spans 13 amino acids. Germline V CDR1 and CDR2: LGHNA, YNFKEQ. The CDR3 DNA sequence: TGTGCCAGCAGCCAAGAATCCAGGGGTGGCTACACCTTC. It translates to CASSQESRGGYTF.

The chain carries TRBV10-3 and TRBJ1-1; unclear D gene. V was cut by 0 bases and J by 5 bases, with 4 bases left in between. The CDR3 length is 12 residues. The germline CDR1 and CDR2 sequences are ENHRY and SYGVKD. The CDR3 DNA follows: TGTGCCATCAGTGAGTCGACTACTGAAGCTTTCTTT. It translates to CAISESTTEAFF.

The chain carries TRBV4-1 and TRBJ2-7; tentative D call: TRBD1 (6 bases). V was pared by 5 bases and J by 1 base, with 15 bases between. CDR3 size: 15 residues. Germline assignment: CDR1 MGHRA and CDR2 YSYEKL. This CDR3 is CASSAPQQGSYEQYF. CDR3 DNA sequence: TGCGCCAGCAGCGCCCCTCAACAGGGTTCCTACGAGCAGTACTTC.

The chain is built from TRBV18 and TRBJ1-4, with no clear D. V lost 2 bases to trimming and J lost 0 bases, with 10 bases between them. CDR1 and CDR2 from the germline V gene are KGHSH and LQKENI. The CDR3 has 16 residues. CDR3 DNA: TGTGCCAGCTCACCAGGGCAGGCAGCAACTAATGAAAAACTGTTTTTT. Translated, it gives CASSPGQAATNEKLFF.